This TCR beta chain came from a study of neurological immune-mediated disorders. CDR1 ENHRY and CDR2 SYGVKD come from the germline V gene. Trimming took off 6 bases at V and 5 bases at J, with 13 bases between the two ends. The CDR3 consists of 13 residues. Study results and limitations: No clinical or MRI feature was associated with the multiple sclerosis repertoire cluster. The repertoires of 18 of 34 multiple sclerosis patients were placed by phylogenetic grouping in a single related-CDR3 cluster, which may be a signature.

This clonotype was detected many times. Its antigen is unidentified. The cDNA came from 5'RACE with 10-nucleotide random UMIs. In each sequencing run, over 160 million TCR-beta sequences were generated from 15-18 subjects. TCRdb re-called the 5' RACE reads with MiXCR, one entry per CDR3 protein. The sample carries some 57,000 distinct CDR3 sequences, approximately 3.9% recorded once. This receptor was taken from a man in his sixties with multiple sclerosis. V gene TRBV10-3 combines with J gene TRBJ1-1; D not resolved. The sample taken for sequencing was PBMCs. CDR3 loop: CAISPTGRTEAFF. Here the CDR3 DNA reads TGTGCCATCAGCCCGACGGGGAGGACTGAAGCTTTCTTT.